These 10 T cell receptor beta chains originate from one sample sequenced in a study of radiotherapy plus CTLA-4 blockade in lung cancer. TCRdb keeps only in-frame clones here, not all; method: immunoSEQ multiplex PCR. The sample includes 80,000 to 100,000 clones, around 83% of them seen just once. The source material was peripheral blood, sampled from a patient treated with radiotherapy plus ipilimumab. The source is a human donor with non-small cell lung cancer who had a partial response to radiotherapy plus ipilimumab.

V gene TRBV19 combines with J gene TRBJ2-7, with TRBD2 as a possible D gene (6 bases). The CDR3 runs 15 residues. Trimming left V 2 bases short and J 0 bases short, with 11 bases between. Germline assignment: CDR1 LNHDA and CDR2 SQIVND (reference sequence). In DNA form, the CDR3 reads TGTGCCAGTAGTATATTTGAGGGAGGCTCCTACGAGCAGTACTTC. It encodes CASSIFEGGSYEQYF.

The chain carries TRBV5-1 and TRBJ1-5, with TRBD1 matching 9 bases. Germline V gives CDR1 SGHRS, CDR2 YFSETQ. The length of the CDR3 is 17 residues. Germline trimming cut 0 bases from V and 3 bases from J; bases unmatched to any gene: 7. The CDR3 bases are TGCGCCAGCAGCTTGGGAGACCGGGACAGGGCCAATCAGCCCCAGCATTTT. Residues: CASSLGDRDRANQPQHF.

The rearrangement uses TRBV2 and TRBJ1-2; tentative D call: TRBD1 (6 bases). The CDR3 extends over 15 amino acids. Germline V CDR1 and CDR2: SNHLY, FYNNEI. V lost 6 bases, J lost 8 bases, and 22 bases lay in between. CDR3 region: CASRTTGSGVSGYTF. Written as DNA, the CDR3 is TGTGCCAGCAGGACTACAGGGAGTGGGGTGAGCGGCTACACCTTC.

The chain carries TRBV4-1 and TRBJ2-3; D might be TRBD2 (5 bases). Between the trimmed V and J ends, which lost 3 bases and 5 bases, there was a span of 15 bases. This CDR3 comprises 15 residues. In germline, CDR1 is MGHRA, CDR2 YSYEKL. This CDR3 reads CASSHWLAEGDTQYF. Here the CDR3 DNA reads TGCGCCAGCAGCCATTGGCTAGCTGAGGGAGATACGCAGTATTTT.

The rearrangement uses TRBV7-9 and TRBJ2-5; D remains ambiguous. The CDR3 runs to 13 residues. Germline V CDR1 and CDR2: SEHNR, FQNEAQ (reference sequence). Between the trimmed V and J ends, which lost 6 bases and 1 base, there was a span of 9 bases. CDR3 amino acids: CASRKDIQETQYF. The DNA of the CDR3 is TGTGCCAGCAGAAAAGACATCCAAGAGACCCAGTACTTC.

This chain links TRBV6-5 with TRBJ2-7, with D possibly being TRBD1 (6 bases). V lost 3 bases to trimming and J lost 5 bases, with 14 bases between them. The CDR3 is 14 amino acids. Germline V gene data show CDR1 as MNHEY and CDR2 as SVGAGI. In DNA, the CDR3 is TGTGCCAGCAGTTATGGACAGTTGAGCAACGAGCAGTACTTC. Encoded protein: CASSYGQLSNEQYF.

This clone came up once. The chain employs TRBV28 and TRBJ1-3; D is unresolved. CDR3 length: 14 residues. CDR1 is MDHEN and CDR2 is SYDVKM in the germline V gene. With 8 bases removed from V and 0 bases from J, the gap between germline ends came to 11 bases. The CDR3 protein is CASGPGLSGNTIYF. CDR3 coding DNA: TGTGCCAGCGGTCCAGGTCTCTCTGGAAACACCATATATTTT.

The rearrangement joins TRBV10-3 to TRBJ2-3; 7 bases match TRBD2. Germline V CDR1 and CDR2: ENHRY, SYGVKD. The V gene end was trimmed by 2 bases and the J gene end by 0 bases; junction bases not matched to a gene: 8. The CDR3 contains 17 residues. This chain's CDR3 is CAISEGIAGGSTDTQYF. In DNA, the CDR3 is TGTGCCATCAGTGAGGGCATAGCGGGCGGCAGCACAGATACGCAGTATTTT.

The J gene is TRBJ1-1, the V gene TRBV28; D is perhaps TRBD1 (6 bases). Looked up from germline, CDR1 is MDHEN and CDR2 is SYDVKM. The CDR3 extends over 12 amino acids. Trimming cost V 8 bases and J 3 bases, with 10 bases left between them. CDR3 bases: TGTGCCAGCGGGGGCGTCTACACTGAAGCTTTCTTT. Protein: CASGGVYTEAFF.

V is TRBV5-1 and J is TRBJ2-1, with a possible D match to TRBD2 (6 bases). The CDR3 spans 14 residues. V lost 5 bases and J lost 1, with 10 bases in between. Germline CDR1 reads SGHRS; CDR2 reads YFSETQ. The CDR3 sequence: CASSGDSSYNEQFF. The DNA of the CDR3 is TGCGCCAGCAGTGGGGACTCTTCCTACAATGAGCAGTTCTTC.